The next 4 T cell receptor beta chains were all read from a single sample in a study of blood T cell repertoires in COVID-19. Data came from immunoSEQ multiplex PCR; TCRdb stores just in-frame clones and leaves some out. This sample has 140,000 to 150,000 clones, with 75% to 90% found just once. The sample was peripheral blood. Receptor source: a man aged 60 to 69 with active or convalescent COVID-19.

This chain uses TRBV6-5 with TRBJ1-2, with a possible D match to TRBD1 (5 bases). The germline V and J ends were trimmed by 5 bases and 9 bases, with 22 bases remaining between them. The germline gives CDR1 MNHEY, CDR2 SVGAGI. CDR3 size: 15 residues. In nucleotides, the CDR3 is TGTGCCAGCAGTCGCCCCGGACAAGGGTTGGGGCGCTACACCTTC. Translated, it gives CASSRPGQGLGRYTF.

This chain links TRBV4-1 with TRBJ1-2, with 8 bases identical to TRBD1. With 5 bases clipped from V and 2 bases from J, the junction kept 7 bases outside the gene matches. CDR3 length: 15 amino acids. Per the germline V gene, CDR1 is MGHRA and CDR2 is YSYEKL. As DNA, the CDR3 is TGCGCCAGCAGCTTATCGACAGGGGTCAACTATGGCTACACCTTC. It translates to CASSLSTGVNYGYTF.

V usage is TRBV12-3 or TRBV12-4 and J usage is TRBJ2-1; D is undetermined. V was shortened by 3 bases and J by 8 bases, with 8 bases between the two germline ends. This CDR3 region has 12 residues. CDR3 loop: CASSLYSDEQFF. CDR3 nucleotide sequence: TGTGCCAGCAGTTTGTATTCGGATGAGCAGTTCTTC.

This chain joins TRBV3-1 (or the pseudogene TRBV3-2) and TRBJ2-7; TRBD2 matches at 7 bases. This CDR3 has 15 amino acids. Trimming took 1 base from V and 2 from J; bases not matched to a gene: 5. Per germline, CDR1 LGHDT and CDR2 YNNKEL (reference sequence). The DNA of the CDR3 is TGTGCCAGCAGCCAAGGATGGGGGGGGGCCTACGAGCAGTACTTC. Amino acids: CASSQGWGGAYEQYF.